The sequence of this T cell receptor beta chain was determined in a study of T-cell reconstitution after alpha-beta-depleted transplantation in children. Germline V CDR1 and CDR2: SGHRS, YFSETQ. CDR3 length: 14 residues. Trimming cost V 1 base and J 6 bases; bases outside gene matches: 3. This clonotype was seen repeatedly, ten times or more. It was with unique molecular identifiers that the TCRbeta library was prepared. TCRdb re-called the PCR reads with MiXCR, one entry per CDR3 protein. Here the sample spans about 160,000 distinct CDR3 sequences, 11% being singletons. The chain uses TRBV5-1 and TRBJ2-2, with 7 bases lining up with TRBD1. Sequenced material: PBMCs, taken before TCRalphabeta/CD19-depleted stem cell transplant. The origin of this receptor is a boy aged 2 to 9 with acute myeloid leukemia, due to receive a stem cell transplant. The CDR3 protein is CASSLLQGPGELFF. CDR3 in DNA: TGCGCCAGCAGCTTGCTACAGGGGCCCGGGGAGCTGTTTTTT. Combining the CDR3 with reference TRBV5-1 and TRBJ2-2 gives the whole variable domain KAGVTQTPRYLIKTRGQQVTLSCSPISGHRSVSWYQQTPGQGLQFLFEYFSETQRNKGNFPGRFSGRQFSNSRSEMNVSTLELGDSALYLCASSLLQGPGELFFGEGSRLTVL.